This TCR beta chain came from a study of blood T cells in healthy people across ages. Germline V gene data show CDR1 as MNHEY and CDR2 as SMNVEV (reference sequence). The CDR3 runs to 14 residues. This clonotype was observed a few times. For the second PCR, which ran for about 7 to 12 cycles, a sample-barcoded 5' primer and a J-beta primer mix were used. Via MiXCR, TCRdb re-called the 5' RACE reads, giving one row per CDR3 protein. Altogether about 1,000,000 distinct CDR3 sequences are present, 40% to 55% being singletons, with the ten largest covering around 18%. The rearrangement links TRBV27 to TRBJ2-5; TRBD1 matches at 8 bases. The end of the DNA fits TRBJ2-7 better, so the J call may be wrong. Sequenced sample: blood. The clonotype was recovered from a woman aged 60-70 years in good health. CDR3 amino acids: CASSSRQGIDEQYF. The CDR3 nucleotides are TGTGCCAGCAGTTCCAGACAGGGGATCGACGAGCAGTACTTC.